The source of this T cell receptor (beta chain) is a study of blood T cell repertoires in COVID-19. The V gene's germline CDR1 is SQVTM and CDR2 ANQGSEA. V was clipped by 7 bases and J by 8 bases; unmatched bases: 13. The CDR3 is 14 amino acids. This clone appeared a single time. Only in-frame clones appear in the TCRdb table, and some are missing; sequencing was by immunoSEQ multiplex PCR. The data contain a few hundred thousand clones, around 86% of them singletons. The sequence derives from a woman aged 55-70 years with COVID-19, enrolled during active disease. Sequenced input: peripheral blood. The chain is built from TRBV29-1 and TRBJ1-4, with TRBD1 matching 7 bases. This CDR3 reads CSAADRATREKLFF. The CDR3 bases are TGCAGCGCCGCCGACAGGGCCACAAGGGAAAAACTGTTTTTT.